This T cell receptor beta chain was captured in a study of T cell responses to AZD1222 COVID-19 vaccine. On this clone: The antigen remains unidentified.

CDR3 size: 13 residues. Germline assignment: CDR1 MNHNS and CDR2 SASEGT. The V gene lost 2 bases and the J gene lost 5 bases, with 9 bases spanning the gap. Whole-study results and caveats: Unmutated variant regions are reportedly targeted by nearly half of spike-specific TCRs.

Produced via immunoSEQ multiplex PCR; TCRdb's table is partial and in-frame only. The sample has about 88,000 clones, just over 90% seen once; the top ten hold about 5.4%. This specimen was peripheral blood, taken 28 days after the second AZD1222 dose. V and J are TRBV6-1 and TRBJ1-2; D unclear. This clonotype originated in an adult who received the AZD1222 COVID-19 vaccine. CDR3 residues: CASSEILGYGYTF. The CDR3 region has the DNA TGTGCCAGCAGTGAAATTTTAGGGTATGGCTACACCTTC.